These 4 T cell receptor beta chains were sequenced from one sample in a study of low-dose radiotherapy and immunotherapy resistance in tumors. TRAV- and TRBV-specific primers were used for first-strand cDNA, which covered alpha and beta chains. Both a constant-region primer and a V-primer adapter served to amplify TCRs across 15 to 25 PCR cycles. TCRdb reprocessed the reads via MiXCR and lists one record per CDR3 protein. This repertoire shows roughly 19,000 distinct CDR3 sequences, around 74% found once; its top ten account for approximately 10%. These receptor sequences come from a human donor with advanced metastatic prostate, ovarian, gallbladder or colorectal cancer (not recorded which). This table probably holds off-target reads from a library built for another chain.

The chain is built from TRBV6-8 and TRBJ1-2; tentatively, D is TRBD1 (5 bases). Per germline, CDR1 MNHGY and CDR2 SAAAGT. CDR3 length: 15 amino acids. The V gene lost 4 bases and the J gene lost 3 bases, with 15 bases spanning the gap. The CDR3 nucleotides are TGTGCCAGCAGTTCCCCCGACCGAGGGGACTATGGCTACACCTTC. It codes for CASSSPDRGDYGYTF.

The chain has TRBV29-1 and TRBJ2-3, with 7 positions matching TRBD1. Germline assignment: CDR1 SQVTM and CDR2 ANQGSEA. Germline trimming cut 0 bases from V and 7 bases from J; bases unmatched to any gene: 7. The CDR3 is made up of 14 amino acids. The CDR3 protein is CSVEDRDSINTQYF. The CDR3 region has the DNA TGCAGCGTTGAAGATCGGGACAGCATAAATACGCAGTATTTT.

In the case of this clonotype: At one of its ends the junction is not consistent with the germline gene, which may arise from a read error. This chain connects TRBV5-3 to TRBJ1-5, with 8 bases fitting TRBD1. TRBV5-3 is an ORF, and what it does is uncertain. The CDR3 contains 16 residues. CDR3 sequence: CASSLVAGGANQPQHF. For the CDR3, the DNA is TGCGCCAGCAGCTTGGTGGCAGGGGGCGCGAATCAGCCCCAGCATTTT.

V usage is TRBV5-6 and J usage is TRBJ1-4, with D uncertain. Trimming left V 5 bases short and J 5 bases short, with 10 bases between. CDR1 SGHDT and CDR2 YYEEEE come from the germline V gene. CDR3 length: 13 residues. CDR3 protein: CASSTTLNEKLFF. The DNA of the CDR3 is TGTGCCAGCAGTACAACGTTAAATGAAAAACTGTTTTTT.